These T cell receptor beta chains were read from a single sample in a study of cytomegalovirus exposure and HLA in healthy donors. TCRdb keeps only in-frame clones here, not all; method: immunoSEQ multiplex PCR. The table shows approximately 230,000 clones, with roughly 84% occurring only once. Sequencing was done on a sample of PBMCs. Source of these receptors: a man aged 18 to 35 in good health and CMV-seropositive. The CDR3 runs from the conserved cysteine through the conserved F or W. The D gene is left open where the match is weak. Not every row has a clone size; where given, it reads once, few, many or a size class.

CDR3: CASSLLPRTEQYF
DNA: TGTGCCAGCAGCTTGTTGCCTCGGACCGAGCAGTACTTC
V: TRBV5-4
D: .
size: .
J: TRBJ2-7

CDR3: CASSQDGTSGSGYEQFF
DNA: TGCGCCAGCAGCCAAGATGGGACTAGCGGGAGTGGTTATGAGCAGTTCTTC
V: TRBV4-3
D: TRBD2
size: .
J: TRBJ2-1

CDR3: CASSAHQPGTDTQYF
DNA: TGTGCCAGCAGCGCCCACCAGCCTGGCACAGATACGCAGTATTTT
V: TRBV9
D: .
size: .
J: TRBJ2-3

CDR3: CASSQEGGTKNEKLFF
DNA: TGCGCCAGCAGCCAGGAGGGCGGCACAAAAAATGAAAAACTGTTTTTT
V: TRBV4-1
D: .
size: .
J: TRBJ1-4

CDR3: CASSLVLANYGYTF
DNA: TGTGCCAGCAGCTTAGTTCTGGCTAACTATGGCTACACCTTC
V: TRBV7-2
D: .
size: .
J: TRBJ1-2

CDR3: CASSLQQGFSGYTF
DNA: TGTGCCAGCAGCTTACAACAGGGGTTCTCTGGCTACACCTTC
V: TRBV7-2
D: TRBD1
size: .
J: TRBJ1-2

CDR3: CSVEDNYGYTF
DNA: TGCAGCGTTGAAGATAACTATGGCTACACCTTC
V: TRBV29-1
D: .
size: .
J: TRBJ1-2

CDR3: CASSLDPDYEQYF
DNA: TGTGCCAGCAGTTTGGACCCCGACTACGAGCAGTACTTC
V: TRBV7-9
D: .
size: .
J: TRBJ2-7

CDR3: CASSLDRGLDGELFF
DNA: TGCGCCAGCAGCTTGGACAGGGGGCTGGACGGGGAGCTGTTTTTT
V: TRBV5-1
D: TRBD1
size: .
J: TRBJ2-2

CDR3: CASSLPFNEQFF
DNA: TGTGCCAGCAGCTTGCCCTTCAATGAGCAGTTCTTC
V: TRBV5-4
D: .
size: .
J: TRBJ2-1

CDR3: CAISEYNQPQHF
DNA: TGTGCCATCAGTGAATACAATCAGCCCCAGCATTTT
V: TRBV10-3
D: .
size: once
J: TRBJ1-5

CDR3: CASSFPGQFNEKLFF
DNA: TGTGCCAGCAGTTTCCCGGGACAGTTTAATGAAAAACTGTTTTTT
V: TRBV28
D: TRBD1
size: .
J: TRBJ1-4

CDR3: CSVGSYSGNTIYF
DNA: TGCAGCGTAGGGTCTTACTCTGGAAACACCATATATTTT
V: TRBV29-1
D: .
size: once
J: TRBJ1-3

CDR3: CASSQGLGSDGWYF
DNA: TGCGCCAGCAGCCAGGGACTAGGCTCCGACGGGTGGTACTTC
V: TRBV4-1
D: TRBD2
size: .
J: TRBJ2-7

CDR3: CASSLPDRGLRGYTF
DNA: TGCGCCAGCAGCTTGCCGGACAGGGGCCTACGGGGCTACACCTTC
V: TRBV5-1
D: TRBD1
size: .
J: TRBJ1-2

CDR3: CASSVSSGWMGYEQYF
DNA: TGTGCCAGCAGCGTTTCTAGCGGATGGATGGGCTACGAGCAGTACTTC
V: TRBV7-2
D: TRBD2
size: once
J: TRBJ2-7

CDR3: CASSYLGGLSMSYTF
DNA: TGTGCCAGCAGTTACCTCGGCGGACTTTCTATGAGCTACACCTTC
V: TRBV6-5
D: .
size: .
J: TRBJ1-2

CDR3: CASSQGVSYYGYTF
DNA: TGCGCCAGCAGCCAAGGAGTGAGTTACTATGGCTACACCTTC
V: TRBV4-1
D: .
size: .
J: TRBJ1-2

CDR3: CASSPGRQHLNQPQHF
DNA: TGCGCCAGCAGCCCAGGACGGCAGCATCTAAATCAGCCCCAGCATTTT
V: TRBV4-1
D: .
size: .
J: TRBJ1-5

CDR3: CASSPGANFGILNTEAFF
DNA: TGTGCCAGCAGCCCGGGGGCCAACTTCGGGATCTTGAACACTGAAGCTTTCTTT
V: TRBV7-9
D: .
size: .
J: TRBJ1-1